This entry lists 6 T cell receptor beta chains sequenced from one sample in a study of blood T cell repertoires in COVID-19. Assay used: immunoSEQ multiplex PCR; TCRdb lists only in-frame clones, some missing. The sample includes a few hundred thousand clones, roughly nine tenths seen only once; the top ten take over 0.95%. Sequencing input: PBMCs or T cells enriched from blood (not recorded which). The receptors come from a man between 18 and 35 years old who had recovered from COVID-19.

CDR3 amino acids: CASSYSKSGGQPQHF. CDR3 nucleotides: TGTGCCAGCAGTTACTCGAAGTCCGGGGGTCAGCCCCAGCATTTT. The genes are TRBV6-5 and TRBJ1-5; possible D gene TRBD1, 5 bases. Germline CDR1 is MNHEY and CDR2 is SVGAGI. Trimming stripped 0 bases from V and 6 bases from J, with 12 bases between. CDR3 length: 15 amino acids.

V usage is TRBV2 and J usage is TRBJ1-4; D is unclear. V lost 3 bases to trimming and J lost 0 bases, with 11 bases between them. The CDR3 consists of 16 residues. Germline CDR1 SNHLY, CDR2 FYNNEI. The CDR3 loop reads CASSDWAMTTNEKLFF. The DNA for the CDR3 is TGTGCCAGCAGTGACTGGGCGATGACAACTAATGAAAAACTGTTTTTT.

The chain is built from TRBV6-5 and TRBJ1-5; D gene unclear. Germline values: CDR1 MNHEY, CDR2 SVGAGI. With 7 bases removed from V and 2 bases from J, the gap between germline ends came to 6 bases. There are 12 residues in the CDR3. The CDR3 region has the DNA TGTGCCAGCACCGGTGGCAATCAGCCCCAGCATTTT. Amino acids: CASTGGNQPQHF.

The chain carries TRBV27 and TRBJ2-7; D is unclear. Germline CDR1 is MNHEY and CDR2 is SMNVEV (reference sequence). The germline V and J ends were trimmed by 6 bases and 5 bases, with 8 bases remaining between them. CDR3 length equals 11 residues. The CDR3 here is CASRSINEQYF. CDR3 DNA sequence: TGTGCCAGCAGATCTATTAACGAGCAGTACTTC.

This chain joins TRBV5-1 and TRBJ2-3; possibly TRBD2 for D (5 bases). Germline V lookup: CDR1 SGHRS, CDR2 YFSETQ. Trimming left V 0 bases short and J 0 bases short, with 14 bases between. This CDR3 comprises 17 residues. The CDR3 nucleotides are TGCGCCAGCAGCTTGGGGCCGGGTCCGGGGAGCACAGATACGCAGTATTTT. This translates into CASSLGPGPGSTDTQYF.

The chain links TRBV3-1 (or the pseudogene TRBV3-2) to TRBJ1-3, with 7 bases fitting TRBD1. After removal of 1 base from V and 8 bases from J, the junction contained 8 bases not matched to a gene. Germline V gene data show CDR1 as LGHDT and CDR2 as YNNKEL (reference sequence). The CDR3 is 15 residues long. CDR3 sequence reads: CASSQGWPGGYTIYF. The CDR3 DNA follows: TGTGCCAGCAGCCAAGGATGGCCAGGGGGATACACCATATATTTT.